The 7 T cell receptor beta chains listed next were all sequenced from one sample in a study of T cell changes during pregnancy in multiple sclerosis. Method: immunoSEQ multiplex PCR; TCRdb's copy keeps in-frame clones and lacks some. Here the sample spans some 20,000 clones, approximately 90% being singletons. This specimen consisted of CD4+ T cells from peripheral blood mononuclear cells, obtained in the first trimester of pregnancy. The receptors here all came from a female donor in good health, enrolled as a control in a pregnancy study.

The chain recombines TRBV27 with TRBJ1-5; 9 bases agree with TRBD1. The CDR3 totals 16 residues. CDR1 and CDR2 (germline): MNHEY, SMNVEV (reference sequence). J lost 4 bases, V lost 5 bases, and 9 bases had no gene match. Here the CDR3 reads CASSRGGTGLNQPQHF. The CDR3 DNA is TGTGCCAGCAGTCGCGGGGGGACAGGGTTAAATCAGCCCCAGCATTTT.

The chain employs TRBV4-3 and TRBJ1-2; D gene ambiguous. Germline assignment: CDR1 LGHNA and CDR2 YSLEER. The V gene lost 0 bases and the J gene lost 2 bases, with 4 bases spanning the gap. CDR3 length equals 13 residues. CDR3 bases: TGCGCCAGCAGCCAAGAGAGGAACTATGGCTACACCTTC. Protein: CASSQERNYGYTF.

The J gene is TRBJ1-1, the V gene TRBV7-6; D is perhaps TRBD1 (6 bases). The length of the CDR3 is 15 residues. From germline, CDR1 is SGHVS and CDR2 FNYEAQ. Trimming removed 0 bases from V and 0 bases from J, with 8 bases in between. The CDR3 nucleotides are TGTGCCAGCAGCTTAGCTGGGGGCCTGAACACTGAAGCTTTCTTT. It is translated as CASSLAGGLNTEAFF.

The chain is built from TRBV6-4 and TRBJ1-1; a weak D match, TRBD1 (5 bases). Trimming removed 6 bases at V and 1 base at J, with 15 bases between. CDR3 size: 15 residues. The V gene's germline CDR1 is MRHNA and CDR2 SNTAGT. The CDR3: CASRWEDGQNTEAFF. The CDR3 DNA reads TGTGCCAGCAGATGGGAGGACGGACAGAACACTGAAGCTTTCTTT.

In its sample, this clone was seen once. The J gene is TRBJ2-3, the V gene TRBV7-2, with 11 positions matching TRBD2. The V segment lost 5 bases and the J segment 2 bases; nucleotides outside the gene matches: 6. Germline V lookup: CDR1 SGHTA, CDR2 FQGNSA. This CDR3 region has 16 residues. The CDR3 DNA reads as TGTGCCAGCAGCAAGGGGACTAGCGGTTACACAGATACGCAGTATTTT. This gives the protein CASSKGTSGYTDTQYF.

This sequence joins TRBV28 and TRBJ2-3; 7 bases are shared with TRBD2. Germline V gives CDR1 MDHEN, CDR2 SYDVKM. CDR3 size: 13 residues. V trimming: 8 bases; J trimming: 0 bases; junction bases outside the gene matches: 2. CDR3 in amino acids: CASLGGSTDTQYF. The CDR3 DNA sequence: TGTGCCAGCCTGGGAGGGAGCACAGATACGCAGTATTTT.

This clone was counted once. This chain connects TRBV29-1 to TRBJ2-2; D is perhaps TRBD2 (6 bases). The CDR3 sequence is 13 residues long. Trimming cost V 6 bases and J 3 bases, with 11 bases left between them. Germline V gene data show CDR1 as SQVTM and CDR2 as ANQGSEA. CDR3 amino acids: CSVVGLYTGELFF. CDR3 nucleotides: TGCAGCGTCGTTGGACTATACACCGGGGAGCTGTTTTTT.